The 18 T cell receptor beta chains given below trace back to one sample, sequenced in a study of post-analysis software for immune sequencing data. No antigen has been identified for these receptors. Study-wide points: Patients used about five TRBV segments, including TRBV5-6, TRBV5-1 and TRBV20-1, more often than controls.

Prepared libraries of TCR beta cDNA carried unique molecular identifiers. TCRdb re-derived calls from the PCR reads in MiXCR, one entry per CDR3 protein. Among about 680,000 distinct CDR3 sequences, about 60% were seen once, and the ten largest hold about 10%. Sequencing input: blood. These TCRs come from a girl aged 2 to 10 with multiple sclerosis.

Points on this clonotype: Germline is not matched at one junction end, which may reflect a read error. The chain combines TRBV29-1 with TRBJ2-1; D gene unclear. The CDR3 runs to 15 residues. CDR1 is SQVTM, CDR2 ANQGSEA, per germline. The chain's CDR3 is CSVEDPGTYYNEQVF. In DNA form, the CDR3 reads TGCAGCGTTGAAGATCCAGGAACTTATTACAATGAGCAGGTCTTC.

This CDR3 reads CASSLAARENIQYF. Here the CDR3 DNA reads TGTGCCAGCAGCTTGGCGGCCAGGGAGAACATTCAGTACTTC. The chain is built from TRBV5-5 and TRBJ2-4; D might be TRBD1 or TRBD2, each matching 5 bases. Trimming removed 0 bases from V and 7 bases from J, with 11 bases in between. CDR1 is SGHKS, CDR2 YYEKEE, per germline (reference sequence). This CDR3 has 14 residues.

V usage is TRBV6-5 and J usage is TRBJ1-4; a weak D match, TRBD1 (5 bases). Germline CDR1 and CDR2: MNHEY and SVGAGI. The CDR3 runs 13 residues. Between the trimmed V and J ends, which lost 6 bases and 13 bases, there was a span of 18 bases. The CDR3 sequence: CASSARGNSVLFF. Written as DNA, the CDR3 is TGTGCCAGCAGCGCTAGGGGTAACTCCGTACTGTTTTTT.

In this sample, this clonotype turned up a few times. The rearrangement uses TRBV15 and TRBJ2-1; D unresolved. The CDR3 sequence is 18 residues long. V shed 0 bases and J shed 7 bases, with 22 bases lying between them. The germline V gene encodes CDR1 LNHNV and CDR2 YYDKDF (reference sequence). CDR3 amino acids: CATSRDHMGRAHFNEQFF. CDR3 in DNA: TGTGCCACCAGCAGAGATCATATGGGAAGGGCCCACTTTAATGAGCAGTTCTTC.

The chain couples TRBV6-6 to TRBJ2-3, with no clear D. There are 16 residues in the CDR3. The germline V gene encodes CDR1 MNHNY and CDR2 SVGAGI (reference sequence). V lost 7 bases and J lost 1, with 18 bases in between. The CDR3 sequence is CASTEGALKGTDTQYF. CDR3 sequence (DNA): TGTGCCAGCACCGAAGGCGCCTTGAAGGGCACAGATACGCAGTATTTT.

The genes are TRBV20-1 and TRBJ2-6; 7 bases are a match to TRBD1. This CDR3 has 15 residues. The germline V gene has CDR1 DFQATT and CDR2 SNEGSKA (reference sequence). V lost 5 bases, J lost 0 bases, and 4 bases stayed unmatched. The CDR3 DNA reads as TGCAGTGCTTTACAGGGGAGCTCTGGGGCCAACGTCCTGACTTTC. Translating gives CSALQGSSGANVLTF.

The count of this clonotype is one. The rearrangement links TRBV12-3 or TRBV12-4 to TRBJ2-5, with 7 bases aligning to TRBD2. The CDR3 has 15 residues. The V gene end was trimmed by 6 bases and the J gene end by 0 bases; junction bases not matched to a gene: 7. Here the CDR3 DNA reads TGTGCCAGCAGCCTAGCGGTTGGGTACCAAGAGACCCAGTACTTC. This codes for CASSLAVGYQETQYF.

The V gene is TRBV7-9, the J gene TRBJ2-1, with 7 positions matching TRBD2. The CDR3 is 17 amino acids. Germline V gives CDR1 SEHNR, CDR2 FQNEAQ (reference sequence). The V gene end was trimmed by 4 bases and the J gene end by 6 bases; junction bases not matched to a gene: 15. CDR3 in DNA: TGTGCCAGCAGCTCCAACCCCGACTACCGACTAGCCAATGAGCAGTTCTTC. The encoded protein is CASSSNPDYRLANEQFF.

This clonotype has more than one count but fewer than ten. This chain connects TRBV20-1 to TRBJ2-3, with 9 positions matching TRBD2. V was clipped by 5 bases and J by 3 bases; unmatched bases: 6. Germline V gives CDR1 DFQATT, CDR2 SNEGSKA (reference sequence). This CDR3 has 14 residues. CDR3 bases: TGCAGTGCTTCGGCTAGCGGGACGACAGATACGCAGTATTTT. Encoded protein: CSASASGTTDTQYF.

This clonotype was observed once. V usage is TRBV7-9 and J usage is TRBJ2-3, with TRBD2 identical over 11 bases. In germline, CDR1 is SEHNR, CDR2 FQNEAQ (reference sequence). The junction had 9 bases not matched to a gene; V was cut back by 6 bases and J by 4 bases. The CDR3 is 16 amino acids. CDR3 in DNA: TGTGCCAGCAGTCCCTCCGGACTAGCGGGCCCAGATACGCAGTATTTT. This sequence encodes CASSPSGLAGPDTQYF.

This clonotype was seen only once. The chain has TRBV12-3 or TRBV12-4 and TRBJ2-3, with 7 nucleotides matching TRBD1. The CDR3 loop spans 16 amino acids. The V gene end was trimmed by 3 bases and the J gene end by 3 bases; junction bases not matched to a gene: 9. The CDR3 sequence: CASSFLPDRVTDTQYF. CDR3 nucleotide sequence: TGTGCCAGCAGTTTTCTTCCCGACAGGGTGACAGATACGCAGTATTTT.

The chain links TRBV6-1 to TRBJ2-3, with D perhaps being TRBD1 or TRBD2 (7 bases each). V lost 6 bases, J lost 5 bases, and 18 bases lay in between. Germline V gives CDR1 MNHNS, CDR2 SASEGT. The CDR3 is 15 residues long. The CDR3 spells CASSMGGGLGDTQYF. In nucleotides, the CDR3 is TGTGCCAGCAGCATGGGAGGGGGCCTCGGAGATACGCAGTATTTT.

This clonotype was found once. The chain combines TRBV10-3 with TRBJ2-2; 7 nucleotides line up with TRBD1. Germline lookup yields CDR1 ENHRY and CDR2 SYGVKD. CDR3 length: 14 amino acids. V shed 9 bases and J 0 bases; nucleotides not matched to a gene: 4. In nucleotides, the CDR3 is TGTGCCATTAAGGGACAGCCGAACACCGGGGAGCTGTTTTTT. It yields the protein CAIKGQPNTGELFF.

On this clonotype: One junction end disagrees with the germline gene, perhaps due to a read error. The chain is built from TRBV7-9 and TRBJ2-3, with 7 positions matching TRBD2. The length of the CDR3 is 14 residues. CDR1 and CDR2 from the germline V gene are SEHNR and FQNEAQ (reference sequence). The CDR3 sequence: CASKKRDRTDMQYF. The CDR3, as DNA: TGTGCCAGCAAGAAGCGGGATCGCACAGATATGCAGTATTTT.

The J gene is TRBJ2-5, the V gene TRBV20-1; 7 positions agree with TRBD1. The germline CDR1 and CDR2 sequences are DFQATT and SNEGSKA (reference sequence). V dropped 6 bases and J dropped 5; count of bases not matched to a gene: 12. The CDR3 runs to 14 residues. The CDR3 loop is CSAPIATGSETQYF. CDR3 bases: TGCAGTGCCCCGATAGCGACAGGGTCGGAGACCCAGTACTTC.

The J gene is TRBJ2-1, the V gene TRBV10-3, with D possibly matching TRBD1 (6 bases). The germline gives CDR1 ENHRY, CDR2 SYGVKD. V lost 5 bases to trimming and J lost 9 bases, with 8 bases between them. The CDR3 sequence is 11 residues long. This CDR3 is CAISTGIEQFF. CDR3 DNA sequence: TGTGCCATCAGTACAGGGATTGAGCAGTTCTTC.

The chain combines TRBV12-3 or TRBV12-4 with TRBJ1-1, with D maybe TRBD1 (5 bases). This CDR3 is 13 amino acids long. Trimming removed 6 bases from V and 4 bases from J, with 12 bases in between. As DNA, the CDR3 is TGTGCCAGCAGAATCGACAGCCTCACTGAAGCTTTCTTT. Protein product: CASRIDSLTEAFF.

CDR3 bases: TGCGCCAGCAGCCAACGGGGTCAAGAAGAGACCCAGTACTTC. This encodes CASSQRGQEETQYF. The chain recombines TRBV4-1 with TRBJ2-5; possible D gene TRBD2, 5 bases. The CDR3 loop spans 14 amino acids. V was cut by 2 bases and J by 3 bases, with 10 bases left in between. The germline CDR1 and CDR2 sequences are MGHRA and YSYEKL.